This T cell receptor (beta chain) was recovered during a study of OX40 agonist ivuxolimab in advanced cancers. Only in-frame clones appear in the TCRdb table, and some are missing; sequencing was by immunoSEQ multiplex PCR. The sample records 75,000 to 100,000 clones, approximately 88% being singletons. V was pared by 1 base and J by 8 bases, with 12 bases between. Germline V gene data show CDR1 as SGHVS and CDR2 as FQNEAQ. The CDR3 is made up of 14 amino acids. This clone occurred a few times. The TCR was taken from an adult with an advanced solid tumor such as melanoma, head and neck, liver or kidney cancer. Source: CD4+ or CD8+ T cells sorted from blood, taken in a trial of the OX40 agonist ivuxolimab. V and J are TRBV7-8 and TRBJ2-4; a weak D match, TRBD1 (5 bases). CDR3 coding DNA: TGTGCCAGCAGCTTAGTGCCAGGGTCGGACATTCAGTACTTC. Its protein is CASSLVPGSDIQYF.